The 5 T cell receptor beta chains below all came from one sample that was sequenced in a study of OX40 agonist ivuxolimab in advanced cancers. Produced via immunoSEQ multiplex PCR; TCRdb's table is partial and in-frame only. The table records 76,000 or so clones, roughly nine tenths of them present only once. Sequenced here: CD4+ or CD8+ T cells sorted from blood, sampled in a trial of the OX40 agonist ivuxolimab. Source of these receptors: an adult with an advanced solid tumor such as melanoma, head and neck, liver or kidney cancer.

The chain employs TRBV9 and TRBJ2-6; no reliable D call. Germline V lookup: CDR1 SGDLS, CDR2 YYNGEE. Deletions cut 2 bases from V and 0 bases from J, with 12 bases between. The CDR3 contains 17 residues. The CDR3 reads CASSVASTSSGANVLTF. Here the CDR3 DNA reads TGTGCCAGCAGCGTGGCCTCTACCAGCTCTGGGGCCAACGTCCTGACTTTC.

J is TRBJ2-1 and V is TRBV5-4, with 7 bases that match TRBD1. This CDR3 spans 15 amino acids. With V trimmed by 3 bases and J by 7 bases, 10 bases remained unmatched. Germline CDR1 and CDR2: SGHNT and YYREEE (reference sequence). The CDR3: CASSSETGHGNEQFF. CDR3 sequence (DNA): TGTGCCAGCAGCTCGGAGACAGGGCACGGGAATGAGCAGTTCTTC.

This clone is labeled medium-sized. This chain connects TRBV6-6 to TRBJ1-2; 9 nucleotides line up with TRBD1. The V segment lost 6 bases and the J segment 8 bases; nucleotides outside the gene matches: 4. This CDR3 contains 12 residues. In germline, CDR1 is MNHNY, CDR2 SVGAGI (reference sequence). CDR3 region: CASSKDRGGYTF. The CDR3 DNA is TGTGCCAGCAGCAAGGACAGGGGAGGCTACACCTTC.

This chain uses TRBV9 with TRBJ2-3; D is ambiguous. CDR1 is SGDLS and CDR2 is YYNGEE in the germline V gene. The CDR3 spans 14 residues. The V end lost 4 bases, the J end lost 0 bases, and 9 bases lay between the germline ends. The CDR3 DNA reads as TGTGCCAGCAGCCCTCCGACGAGCACAGATACGCAGTATTTT. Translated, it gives CASSPPTSTDTQYF.

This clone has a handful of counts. DNA of the CDR3: TGTGCCACCGTCGAGGGGTTCACTGAAGCTTTCTTT. This codes for CATVEGFTEAFF. This rearrangement joins TRBV6-1 to TRBJ1-1; possibly TRBD1 for D (5 bases). With 10 bases removed from V and 4 bases from J, the gap between germline ends came to 13 bases. CDR1 is MNHNS and CDR2 is SASEGT in the germline V gene. The CDR3 totals 12 residues.